These 22 T cell receptor beta chains were sequenced from one sample in a study of shared clonotypes between healthy human individuals. Profiling relied on immunoSEQ multiplex PCR, and the TCRdb table lists in-frame clones only, not all of them. Of approximately 600,000 clones in the sample, about 95% were seen once. CD8 cells classed as naive were CD45RO-negative and positively selected for CCR7, excluding terminally differentiated effector memory CD45RA+ cells. The sample consisted of naive CD8+ T cells sorted from blood. Receptors originate from a woman aged 25 to 45 in good health.

The V and J genes are TRBV5-4 and TRBJ2-1; D is uncertain. V dropped 0 bases and J dropped 3 bases, with 4 bases sitting between them. Germline CDR1 SGHNT, CDR2 YYREEE (reference sequence). The CDR3 is 13 amino acids. DNA of the CDR3: TGTGCCAGCAGCTTGGGGTACTACAATGAGCAGTTCTTC. Encoded protein: CASSLGYYNEQFF.

This sequence joins TRBV7-9 and TRBJ2-7, with D perhaps matching TRBD1 or TRBD2 (5 bases each). The CDR3 sequence is 14 residues long. Germline values: CDR1 SEHNR, CDR2 FQNEAQ (reference sequence). V was shortened by 3 bases and J by 0 bases, with 9 bases between the two germline ends. The CDR3 nucleotides are TGTGCCAGCAGCTTGATCGGGGCCTCCTACGAGCAGTACTTC. As protein: CASSLIGASYEQYF.

Here the CDR3 DNA reads TGTGCCAGCAGCTTAACACAGGGCCAGAAAACCTACGAGCAGTACTTC. It is translated as CASSLTQGQKTYEQYF. The gene calls are TRBV7-9 and TRBJ2-7, with D possibly being TRBD1 (6 bases). V was cut by 2 bases and J by 2 bases, with 16 bases left in between. The CDR3 has 16 amino acids. The germline V gene has CDR1 SEHNR and CDR2 FQNEAQ (reference sequence).

The rearrangement links TRBV15 to TRBJ1-1; 7 bases are shared with TRBD1. Germline lookup yields CDR1 LNHNV and CDR2 YYDKDF (reference sequence). The CDR3 is 14 residues long. Losses at the gene ends were 5 bases for V and 3 bases for J; bases not matched to a gene: 6. CDR3 in DNA: TGTGCCACCAGCGACGACAGGGATTACACTGAAGCTTTCTTT. This sequence encodes CATSDDRDYTEAFF.

CDR3 DNA sequence: TGCACCAGGCAGCGGACGCCCTACGAGCAGTACTTC. This codes for CTRQRTPYEQYF. The V and J genes are TRBV1 and TRBJ2-7; TRBD2 is taken as the D call from the table, unchecked against the DNA. TRBV1 is a pseudogene segment. The CDR3 loop spans 12 amino acids.

The chain is built from TRBV7-9 and TRBJ2-1, with 12 positions matching TRBD2. The V segment lost 1 base and the J segment 8 bases; nucleotides outside the gene matches: 3. Germline V lookup: CDR1 SEHNR, CDR2 FQNEAQ (reference sequence). This CDR3 spans 15 amino acids. The CDR3 sequence is CASSLVLAGGHEQFF. CDR3 sequence (DNA): TGTGCCAGCAGCTTAGTACTAGCGGGAGGCCATGAGCAGTTCTTC.

J is TRBJ2-7 and V is TRBV7-2; D tentatively fits TRBD1 or TRBD2 (5 bases each). This CDR3 has 15 amino acids. Deletions cut 3 bases from V and 3 bases from J, with 15 bases between. Germline-derived CDR1 and CDR2 are SGHTA and FQGNSA. DNA of the CDR3: TGTGCCAGCAGCTTTGGCACGGGGCTCCGCTACGAGCAGTACTTC. It specifies CASSFGTGLRYEQYF.

The J gene is TRBJ1-1, the V gene TRBV27; D remains unclear. V lost 0 bases, J lost 0 bases, and 8 bases lay in between. The CDR3 is 15 residues long. Germline-derived CDR1 and CDR2 are MNHEY and SMNVEV (reference sequence). CDR3 residues: CASSLSSGLNTEAFF. For the CDR3, the DNA is TGTGCCAGCAGTTTATCTTCCGGCTTGAACACTGAAGCTTTCTTT.

The chain recombines TRBV5-4 with TRBJ2-1, with D perhaps TRBD1 (6 bases). V lost 2 bases, J lost 3 bases, and 15 bases lay in between. The CDR3 is 16 amino acids. CDR1 is SGHNT and CDR2 is YYREEE in the germline V gene (reference sequence). The CDR3: CASSFRGSGHYNEQFF. CDR3 in DNA: TGTGCCAGCAGCTTTAGGGGGAGTGGCCACTACAATGAGCAGTTCTTC.

The J gene is TRBJ2-7, the V gene TRBV7-3; D may be TRBD1 (5 bases). The ends were cut back, 4 bases at V and 6 bases at J, with 13 bases in the middle. Germline V gives CDR1 SGHTA, CDR2 FQGTGA. This CDR3 comprises 13 residues. The CDR3 loop reads CASSYNNRREQYF. The CDR3 region has the DNA TGTGCCAGCAGCTACAATAACAGGCGCGAGCAGTACTTC.

The V gene is TRBV19, the J gene TRBJ2-3; D uncertain. This CDR3 region has 15 residues. Between the trimmed V and J ends, which lost 5 bases and 4 bases, there was a span of 16 bases. CDR1 and CDR2 from the germline V gene are LNHDA and SQIVND (reference sequence). CDR3 nucleotide sequence: TGTGCCAGTAGTGAGTGGCAGGCTAGAGCAGATACGCAGTATTTT. Translation: CASSEWQARADTQYF.

This chain joins TRBV27 and TRBJ1-5; D is ambiguous. The V end was cut by 4 bases, the J end by 2 bases, with 6 bases between. Per germline, CDR1 MNHEY and CDR2 SMNVEV (reference sequence). The CDR3 has 13 amino acids. CDR3 coding DNA: TGTGCCAGCAGTTCCTCACGCAATCAGCCCCAGCATTTT. It specifies CASSSSRNQPQHF.

The gene calls are TRBV5-6 and TRBJ2-7, with 10 nucleotides matching TRBD1. The CDR3 has 14 residues. V lost 3 bases and J lost 4; bases outside the gene matches: 4. CDR1 and CDR2 (germline): SGHDT, YYEEEE. CDR3 nucleotides: TGTGCCAGCAGCTACGGGACAGGGGTTTACGAGCAGTACTTC. Translating it yields CASSYGTGVYEQYF.

V and J are TRBV7-8 and TRBJ2-7; D is perhaps TRBD1 (8 bases). In germline, CDR1 is SGHVS, CDR2 FQNEAQ. The CDR3 covers 15 residues. V shed 5 bases and J shed 3 bases, with 17 bases lying between them. Here the CDR3 DNA reads TGTGCCAGCAGCGCCCAGGGGGCGGGAGACTACGAGCAGTACTTC. Translation: CASSAQGAGDYEQYF.

To note about this clone: The same CDR3 can be traced to other DNA sequences in this sample. V and J are TRBV7-9 and TRBJ2-7; D is ambiguous. This CDR3 region has 14 residues. The V gene lost 1 base and the J gene lost 1 base, with 8 bases spanning the gap. Germline CDR1 and CDR2: SEHNR and FQNEAQ (reference sequence). The CDR3 is CASSLVGRSYEQYF. The CDR3 DNA follows: TGTGCCAGCAGCTTAGTAGGCAGATCCTACGAGCAGTACTTC. Together with reference TRBV7-9 and TRBJ2-7, the CDR3 gives the full variable domain: DTGVSQNPRHKITKRGQNVTFRCDPISEHNRLYWYRQTLGQGPEFLTYFQNEAQLEKSRLLSDRFSAERPKGSFSTLEIQRTEQGDSAMYLCASSLVGRSYEQYFGPGTRLTVT.

The chain links TRBV29-1 to TRBJ1-2; D is possibly TRBD1 (5 bases). V dropped 3 bases and J dropped 8 bases, with 13 bases sitting between them. Germline values: CDR1 SQVTM, CDR2 ANQGSEA. CDR3 length: 12 residues. The CDR3 reads CSVDGGIFGYTF. The CDR3, as DNA: TGCAGCGTTGACGGGGGAATCTTCGGCTACACCTTC.

The V call is TRBV7-9, the J call TRBJ2-1, with TRBD2 identical over 9 bases. The CDR3 consists of 15 residues. Germline V gene sequence: CDR1 SEHNR, CDR2 FQNEAQ (reference sequence). V shed 3 bases and J 8 bases; nucleotides not matched to a gene: 8. For the CDR3, the DNA is TGTGCCAGCAGCTTGGCGGGAGGGCCCGTTCATGAGCAGTTCTTC. Protein product: CASSLAGGPVHEQFF.

The DNA for the CDR3 is TGCGCCAGCAGCTTGCCGGGACACCTCTATGGCTACACCTTC. Translation gives CASSLPGHLYGYTF. The chain recombines TRBV5-1 with TRBJ1-2, with D possibly matching TRBD1 (6 bases). CDR1 SGHRS and CDR2 YFSETQ come from the germline V gene. Trimming stripped 1 base from V and 4 bases from J, with 11 bases between. CDR3 length: 14 amino acids.

The chain is built from TRBV5-4 and TRBJ2-2; a weak D match, TRBD1 (6 bases). The CDR3 consists of 14 residues. Germline assignment: CDR1 SGHNT and CDR2 YYREEE (reference sequence). Trimming removed 5 bases at V and 1 base at J, with 9 bases between. CDR3 coding DNA: TGTGCCAGCAGACCGGGACAGAACACCGGGGAGCTGTTTTTT. It codes for CASRPGQNTGELFF.

Of note for this clone: Other DNA variants within this sample encode the same CDR3. The rearrangement links TRBV27 to TRBJ1-1, with D perhaps matching TRBD1 (6 bases). V was clipped by 0 bases and J by 4 bases, with 6 bases between them. The germline V gene has CDR1 MNHEY and CDR2 SMNVEV (reference sequence). This CDR3 contains 13 residues. CDR3 DNA: TGTGCCAGCAGTTTATCGGGGGCCACTGAAGCTTTCTTT. Translation gives CASSLSGATEAFF.

The chain couples TRBV7-9 to TRBJ1-1; D is uncertain. Germline V gives CDR1 SEHNR, CDR2 FQNEAQ (reference sequence). The CDR3 extends over 13 amino acids. V lost 2 bases to trimming and J lost 1 base, with 5 bases between them. This CDR3 is CASSLWGNTEAFF. CDR3 nucleotides: TGTGCCAGCAGCTTATGGGGGAACACTGAAGCTTTCTTT.

The rearrangement joins TRBV29-1 to TRBJ1-2, with D unclear. Germline values: CDR1 SQVTM, CDR2 ANQGSEA. The CDR3 extends over 12 amino acids. Trimming took 4 bases from V and 4 from J, leaving 10 bases between them. The CDR3 sequence: CSVVGTGYGYTF. The CDR3 coding sequence is TGCAGCGTTGTCGGTACGGGCTATGGCTACACCTTC.